This record covers a single T cell receptor beta chain. The antigen is not known. The CDR3 totals 17 residues. Trimming took 7 bases from V and 0 from J, leaving 22 bases between them. Germline CDR1 and CDR2: SNHLY and FYNNEI. Data came from immunoSEQ multiplex PCR; TCRdb stores just in-frame clones and leaves some out. The data hold about 45,000 clones, with approximately 65% observed a single time. This record comes from a study of cytotoxic CD8 clonotypes in ibrutinib-treated CLL. Study background: The cohort had about a dozen relapsed/refractory and approximately 14 treatment-naive patients, 17 to 18 IGHV unmutated. Productive templates per sample averaged roughly 260,000; productive rearrangements, approximately 96,000.

Study results and limitations: Higher circulating CD8+ T-cell counts strongly accompanied higher baseline clonality, above age-matched healthy donors.

The receptor's source is a human donor with chronic lymphocytic leukemia. This specimen was PBMCs, taken after 24 months of ibrutinib treatment. The chain is built from TRBV2 and TRBJ2-7, with D hard to call. The CDR3 DNA reads as TGTGCCAGCAAGATTAGGACCACCGGAACCCTCTCCTACGAGCAGTACTTC. Its protein product is CASKIRTTGTLSYEQYF.